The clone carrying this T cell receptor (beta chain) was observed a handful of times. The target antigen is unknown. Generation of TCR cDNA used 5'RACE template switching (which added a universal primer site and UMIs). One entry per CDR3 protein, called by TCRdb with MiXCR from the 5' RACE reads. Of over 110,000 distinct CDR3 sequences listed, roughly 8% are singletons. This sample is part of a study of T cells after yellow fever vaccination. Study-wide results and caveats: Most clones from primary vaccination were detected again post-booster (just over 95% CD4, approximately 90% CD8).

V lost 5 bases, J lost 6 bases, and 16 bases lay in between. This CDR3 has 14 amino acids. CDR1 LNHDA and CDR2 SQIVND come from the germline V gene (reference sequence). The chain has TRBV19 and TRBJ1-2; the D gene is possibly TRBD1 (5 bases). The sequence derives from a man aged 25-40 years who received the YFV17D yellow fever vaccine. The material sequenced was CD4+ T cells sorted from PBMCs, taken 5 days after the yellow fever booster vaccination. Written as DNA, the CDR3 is TGTGCCAGTAGTTCGGTATTCAGGGCTGATGGCTACACCTTC. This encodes CASSSVFRADGYTF.